This T cell receptor (beta chain) comes out of a study of T cells after yellow fever vaccination. From germline, CDR1 is DFQATT and CDR2 SNEGSKA (reference sequence). V dropped 5 bases and J dropped 2; count of bases not matched to a gene: 6. There are 14 residues in the CDR3. For TCR, cDNA came from 5'RACE template switching, which added a universal primer site and UMIs. TCRdb itself ran the 5' RACE reads through MiXCR, one entry per CDR3 protein. The sample consists of roughly 180,000 distinct CDR3 sequences, 5.5% to 8% of them appearing once. Sequencing was performed on CD4+ T cells sorted from PBMCs, taken on the day of the first yellow fever vaccination. The TCR originated in a man aged 18 to 30 who received the YFV17D yellow fever vaccine. The V call is TRBV20-1, the J call TRBJ2-3; TRBD2 matches at 8 bases. Here the CDR3 DNA reads TGCAGTGCTCTGGCGGGGGGTACCACAGATACGCAGTATTTT. As protein: CSALAGGTTDTQYF.